The 20 T cell receptor beta chains presented below share a single source sample, sequenced in a study of T cells in Graves' hyperthyroidism and ophthalmopathy. RNA transcripts served as the template for amplifying TCR beta CDR3 regions. First-round RT-PCR targeting the TCR CDR3 was performed with the HTBI primer set. Each CDR3 protein is one row after TCRdb ran MiXCR on the multiplex PCR reads. Of over 200,000 distinct CDR3 sequences in the sample, 17% were seen once. The sequenced material came from blood. These receptors all come from a man in his fifties with Graves' hyperthyroidism.

In this sample, this clonotype turned up a few times. An end of the junction does not agree with germline; a read error may underlie this. The V and J genes are TRBV19 and TRBJ2-1; 8 bases fit TRBD1. CDR1 and CDR2 from the germline V gene are LNHDA and SQIVND (reference sequence). The CDR3 is 15 amino acids. The CDR3 DNA is TGTGCCAGTAGTCCTCATCACCGAGGACAGGGTAGTTTCATCTTC. Translated, it gives CASSPHHRGQGSFIF.

This clonotype was picked up many times. V gene TRBV6-1 combines with J gene TRBJ2-1; D perhaps matches TRBD1 (6 bases). The length of the CDR3 is 14 residues. Trimming took 7 bases from V and 3 from J, leaving 13 bases between them. Per the germline V gene, CDR1 is MNHNS and CDR2 is SASEGT. CDR3 DNA sequence: TGTGCCAGCAACAAGGACAGAGGCTACAATGAGCAGTTCTTC. Its protein product is CASNKDRGYNEQFF.

This clonotype appeared a few times. The chain is built from TRBV12-3 or TRBV12-4 and TRBJ2-1; TRBD2 matches at 8 bases. CDR3 length: 14 amino acids. J gave up 2 bases and V 5 bases, and 2 bases lay outside the gene matches. In DNA, the CDR3 is TGTGCCAGCAGTAGCGGGAGCACCTACAATGAGCAGTTCTTC. Protein product: CASSSGSTYNEQFF.

The sample holds many counts of this clonotype. This chain links TRBV10-3 with TRBJ1-2; D remains unclear. Germline CDR1 and CDR2: ENHRY and SYGVKD. The V end lost 0 bases, the J end lost 3 bases, and 5 bases lay between the germline ends. CDR3 length: 13 residues. Here the CDR3 reads CAISESSYYGYTF. The CDR3, as DNA: TGTGCCATCAGTGAGTCAAGCTACTATGGCTACACCTTC.

On this clonotype itself: A much larger clonotype is one base distant, so this may be a read error. The chain uses TRBV5-1 and TRBJ2-3; 7 positions match TRBD2. The CDR3 is made up of 15 amino acids. Trimming took 3 bases from V and 0 from J; bases not matched to a gene: 4. Looked up from germline, CDR1 is SGHRS and CDR2 is YFSETQ. The CDR3 loop reads CASSCSGESTDTQYF. The CDR3 nucleotides are TGCGCCAGCAGCTGCAGCGGGGAGAGCACAGATACGCAGTATTTT.

This clonotype was counted many times. This rearrangement joins TRBV6-1 to TRBJ2-3; either TRBD1 or TRBD2 may supply D (5 bases each). The germline gives CDR1 MNHNS, CDR2 SASEGT. Trimming took 5 bases from V and 8 from J, leaving 11 bases between them. CDR3 length: 12 amino acids. The CDR3 DNA reads as TGTGCCAGCAGTTCAGAGGGGAGTACGCAGTATTTT. Its protein is CASSSEGSTQYF.

This clonotype was picked up many times. Written as DNA, the CDR3 is TGTGCCAGCAGTGTGACATTGAACACTGAAGCTTTCTTT. Translating gives CASSVTLNTEAFF. The chain is built from TRBV2 and TRBJ1-1; the D is unclear. Germline loops: CDR1 SNHLY, CDR2 FYNNEI. The ends were cut back, 4 bases at V and 0 bases at J, with 6 bases in the middle. The CDR3 extends over 13 amino acids.

This clonotype came up once. The chain employs TRBV7-8 and TRBJ2-3; TRBD2 might be the D (6 bases). V shed 5 bases and J shed 3 bases, with 12 bases lying between them. This CDR3 comprises 14 residues. CDR1 is SGHVS, CDR2 FQNEAQ, per germline. CDR3 amino acids: CASSPRAGTDTQYF. CDR3 DNA sequence: TGTGCCAGCAGCCCCCGGGCGGGGACAGATACGCAGTATTTT.

This clonotype occurred many times. The J gene is TRBJ1-2, the V gene TRBV12-5; a possible D gene is TRBD1 (5 bases). CDR1 is LGHNT, CDR2 FRNRAP, per germline. This CDR3 region has 19 residues. The V end lost 0 bases, the J end lost 2 bases, and 22 bases lay between the germline ends. The CDR3: CASGLVIGAGRSSNYGYTF. The CDR3 nucleotides read TGTGCTAGTGGTTTGGTAATAGGGGCAGGGAGGAGTAGCAACTATGGCTACACCTTC. Together with reference TRBV12-5 and TRBJ1-2, the CDR3 gives the full variable domain: DARVTQTPRHKVTEMGQEVTMRCQPILGHNTVFWYRQTMMQGLELLAYFRNRAPLDDSGMPKDRFSAEMPDATLATLKIQPSEPRDSAVYFCASGLVIGAGRSSNYGYTFGSGTRLTVV.

The sample holds a few counts of this clonotype. V gene TRBV20-1 combines with J gene TRBJ2-5; 7 bases map to TRBD2. J gave up 4 bases and V 6 bases, and 8 bases lay outside the gene matches. Looked up from germline, CDR1 is DFQATT and CDR2 is SNEGSKA (reference sequence). The CDR3 has 13 amino acids. CDR3 coding DNA: TGCAGTGCGGGCGGGAGAATCCGAGAGACCCAGTACTTC. It specifies CSAGGRIRETQYF.

This chain joins TRBV30 and TRBJ2-1, with D perhaps assigned TRBD1 or TRBD2 (5 bases each). Deletions cut 3 bases from V and 7 bases from J, with 22 bases between. The germline V gene encodes CDR1 GTSNPN and CDR2 SVGIG (reference sequence). There are 16 residues in the CDR3. The CDR3 coding sequence is TGTGCCTGGAGCTCATGGGGGTCGGCTCGCCGTAATGAGCAGTTCTTC. Encoded protein: CAWSSWGSARRNEQFF.

This clonotype was observed many times. This sequence joins TRBV20-1 and TRBJ2-3; 7 positions agree with TRBD2. The ends lost 3 bases at V and 4 bases at J; junction bases unmatched: 10. Germline V gene lookup returns CDR1 DFQATT and CDR2 SNEGSKA (reference sequence). The CDR3 is made up of 15 amino acids. In DNA form, the CDR3 reads TGCAGTGCTAGTAATGTGGGAGGGCCCCCAGATACGCAGTATTTT. Its translation is CSASNVGGPPDTQYF.

This clonotype was seen at least ten times. This chain links TRBV2 with TRBJ2-1; D remains unclear. Trimming left V 6 bases short and J 7 bases short, with 10 bases between. The length of the CDR3 is 12 residues. Per germline, CDR1 SNHLY and CDR2 FYNNEI. CDR3 sequence: CASSRHGNEQFF. DNA for the CDR3: TGTGCCAGCAGCAGACATGGGAATGAGCAGTTCTTC.

This clonotype showed up many times. The rearrangement uses TRBV14 and TRBJ2-7, with 8 positions matching TRBD2. With 4 bases clipped from V and 4 bases from J, the junction kept 6 bases outside the gene matches. The CDR3 totals 14 residues. Germline V CDR1 and CDR2: SGHDN, FVKESK. DNA of the CDR3: TGTGCCAGCAGCCTGGGACTAGAGAGATACGAGCAGTACTTC. Translating gives CASSLGLERYEQYF.

The table lists this clonotype with many counts. The rearrangement joins TRBV20-1 to TRBJ2-7; 8 nucleotides match TRBD2. The CDR3 totals 12 residues. Looked up from germline, CDR1 is DFQATT and CDR2 is SNEGSKA (reference sequence). The J segment lost 5 bases and the V segment lost 6 bases, leaving 6 bases of the junction unmatched. The CDR3 sequence: CSAAGVGDEQYF. Written as DNA, the CDR3 is TGCAGTGCAGCGGGAGTGGGCGACGAGCAGTACTTC.

In this sample, this clonotype turned up a few times. V and J are TRBV7-8 and TRBJ2-7, with D tentatively TRBD2 (6 bases). This CDR3 has 15 amino acids. From germline, CDR1 is SGHVS and CDR2 FQNEAQ. The germline V and J ends were trimmed by 3 bases and 0 bases, with 12 bases remaining between them. CDR3 residues: CASSFGGTSSYEQYF. The CDR3 nucleotides are TGTGCCAGCAGCTTTGGCGGGACGAGCTCCTACGAGCAGTACTTC.

The table lists this clonotype with a few counts. The chain employs TRBV7-9 and TRBJ1-5, with a possible D match to TRBD1 (6 bases). Germline values: CDR1 SEHNR, CDR2 FQNEAQ (reference sequence). The CDR3 runs 13 residues. V lost 4 bases and J lost 7, with 11 bases in between. For the CDR3, the DNA is TGTGCCAGCAGCTCCCAACAGGGACAGCCCCAGCATTTT. Its translation is CASSSQQGQPQHF.

The sample holds many counts of this clonotype. The J gene is TRBJ2-3, the V gene TRBV2; the D gene is possibly TRBD2 (6 bases). The CDR3 has 14 amino acids. V lost 4 bases and J lost 1, with 9 bases in between. Germline V CDR1 and CDR2: SNHLY, FYNNEI. In DNA, the CDR3 is TGTGCCAGCAGTGGAGCTAGCGGCACAGATACGCAGTATTTT. Protein sequence: CASSGASGTDTQYF.

This clonotype has a count of ten or more. The V call is TRBV20-1, the J call TRBJ2-3, with 8 bases matching TRBD2. The CDR3 contains 13 residues. Germline V lookup: CDR1 DFQATT, CDR2 SNEGSKA (reference sequence). DNA of the CDR3: TGCAGGCCGGGAGGGCCGAACACAGATACGCAGTATTTT. Amino acids: CRPGGPNTDTQYF.

The gene calls are TRBV3-1 and TRBJ1-3; D uncertain. Trimming stripped 5 bases from V and 0 bases from J, with 11 bases between. Per the germline V gene, CDR1 is LGHDT and CDR2 is YNNKEL (reference sequence). This CDR3 has 15 amino acids. CDR3 sequence reads: CASSWTGSSGNTIYF. The DNA of the CDR3 is TGTGCCAGCAGCTGGACCGGTAGCTCTGGAAACACCATATATTTT.